In this sample, the clone carrying this T cell receptor (beta chain) turned up many times. The antigen remains undetermined. TCR beta libraries were built with iRepertoire HTBI primers and Arm-PCR of CDR3 regions. Using its own MiXCR run on the multiplex PCR reads, TCRdb lists one record per CDR3 protein. This table holds some 300,000 distinct CDR3 sequences, 22% found once. This specimen belongs to a study of regulatory T cells in long-lasting Graves disease. On the study more broadly: In persistent Graves' disease, antithyroid drugs had been taken for over 5 years and TSH receptor antibodies stayed positive. General study points: Favored usage of TRBV28, TRBJ1-2 and TRBJ2-5 was recorded in persistent disease. New patients shared more than 950 public clonotypes, and persistent patients shared more, with around 2,600. TCR diversity was lower in persistent Graves' patients than in newly diagnosed ones.

The length of the CDR3 is 17 residues. CDR1 and CDR2 (germline): MNHEY, SVGEGT. V was pared by 0 bases and J by 4 bases, with 16 bases between. The time point is: persistent/refractory GD, antithyroid drugs over 5 years with positive TRAb. PBMCs provided the RNA from which the TCR library was made. The receptor was derived from a female donor with Graves disease. The chain is built from TRBV6-2 or TRBV6-3 and TRBJ1-5, with D maybe TRBD1 (5 bases). The sequencing used peripheral blood mononuclear cells (PBMCs), collected when the disease was refractory, from a patient treated with antithyroid drugs. CDR3 amino acids: CASSYSNQGGMNQPQHF. CDR3 DNA: TGTGCCAGCAGTTACTCGAACCAGGGTGGGATGAATCAGCCCCAGCATTTT.